This T cell receptor (beta chain) was recorded in a study of T cells in Graves' hyperthyroidism and ophthalmopathy. In the study overall: Once the initial diagnosis was made, peripheral blood was obtained before any treatment.

Study-level results: Prediction of ophthalmopathy progression came a median around 6 months pre-onset.

This clonotype has a count of ten or more. The antigen is unknown. The germline V gene has CDR1 MNHNS and CDR2 SASEGT. This CDR3 is built from 16 residues. Trimming took 1 base from V and 8 from J, leaving 20 bases between them. Template material for amplifying TCR beta CDR3 regions consisted of RNA transcripts. TCR CDR3 regions were first amplified by RT-PCR with HTBI primers. TCRdb redid the calling of the multiplex PCR reads with MiXCR, one entry per CDR3 protein. Seen here are hundreds of thousands of distinct CDR3 sequences, 15% to 20% observed once, and the top ten hold approximately 60%. The TCR originated in a woman aged 60-75 years with Graves' ophthalmopathy. Source material: blood. The J gene is TRBJ1-2, the V gene TRBV6-1, with D possibly being TRBD1 (5 bases). The CDR3 DNA is TGTGCCAGCAGTGAAGGGTCGTTCCCGGGGACGAGCGGCTACACCTTC. This codes for CASSEGSFPGTSGYTF.